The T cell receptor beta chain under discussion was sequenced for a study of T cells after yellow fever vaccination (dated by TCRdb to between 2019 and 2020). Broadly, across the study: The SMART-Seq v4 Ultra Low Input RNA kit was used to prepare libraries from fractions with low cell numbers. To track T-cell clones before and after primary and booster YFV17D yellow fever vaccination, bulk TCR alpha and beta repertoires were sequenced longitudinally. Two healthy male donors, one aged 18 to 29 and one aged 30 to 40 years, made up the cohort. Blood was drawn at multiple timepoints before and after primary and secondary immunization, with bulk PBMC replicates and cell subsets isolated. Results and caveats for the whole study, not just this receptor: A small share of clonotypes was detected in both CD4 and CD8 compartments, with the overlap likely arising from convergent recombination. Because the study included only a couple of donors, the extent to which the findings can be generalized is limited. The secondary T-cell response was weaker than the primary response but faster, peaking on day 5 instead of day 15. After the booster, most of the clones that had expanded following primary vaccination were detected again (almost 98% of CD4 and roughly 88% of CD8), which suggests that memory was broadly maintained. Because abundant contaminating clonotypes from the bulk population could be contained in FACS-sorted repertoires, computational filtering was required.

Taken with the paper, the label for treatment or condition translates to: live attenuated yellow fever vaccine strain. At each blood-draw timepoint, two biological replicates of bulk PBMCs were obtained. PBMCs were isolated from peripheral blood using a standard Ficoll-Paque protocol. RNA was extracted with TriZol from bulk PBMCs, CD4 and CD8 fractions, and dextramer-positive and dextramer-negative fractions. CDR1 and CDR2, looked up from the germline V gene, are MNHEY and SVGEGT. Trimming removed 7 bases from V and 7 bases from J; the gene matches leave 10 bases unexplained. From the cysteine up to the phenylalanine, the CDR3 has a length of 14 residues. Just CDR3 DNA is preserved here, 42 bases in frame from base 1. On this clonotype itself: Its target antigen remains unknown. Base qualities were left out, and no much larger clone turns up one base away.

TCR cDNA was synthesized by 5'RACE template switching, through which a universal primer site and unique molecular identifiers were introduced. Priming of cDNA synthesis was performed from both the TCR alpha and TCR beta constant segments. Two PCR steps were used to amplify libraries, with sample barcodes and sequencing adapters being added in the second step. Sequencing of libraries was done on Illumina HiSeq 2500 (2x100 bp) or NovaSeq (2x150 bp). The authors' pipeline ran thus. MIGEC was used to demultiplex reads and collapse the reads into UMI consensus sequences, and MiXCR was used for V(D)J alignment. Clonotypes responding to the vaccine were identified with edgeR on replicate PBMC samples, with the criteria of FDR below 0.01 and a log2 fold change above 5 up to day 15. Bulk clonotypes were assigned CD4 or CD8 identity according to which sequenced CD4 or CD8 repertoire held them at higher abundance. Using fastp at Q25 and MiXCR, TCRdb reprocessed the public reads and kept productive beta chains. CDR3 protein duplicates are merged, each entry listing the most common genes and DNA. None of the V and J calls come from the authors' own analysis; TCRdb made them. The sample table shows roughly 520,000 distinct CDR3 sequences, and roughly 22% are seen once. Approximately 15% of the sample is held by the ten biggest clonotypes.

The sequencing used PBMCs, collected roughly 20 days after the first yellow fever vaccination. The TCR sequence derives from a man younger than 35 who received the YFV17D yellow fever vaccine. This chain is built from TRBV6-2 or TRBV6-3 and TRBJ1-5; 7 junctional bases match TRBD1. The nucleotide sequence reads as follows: TGTGCCAGCACCGACAGGGTAGCGGGGCAGCCCCAGCATTTT. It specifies CASTDRVAGQPQHF.